This is a list of T cell receptor beta chains from one sample in a study of cytomegalovirus exposure and HLA in healthy donors. Profiled with immunoSEQ multiplex PCR; TCRdb holds only in-frame clones, not every one. The sample contains about 160,000 clones, 80% to 90% of which appear only once. The source material was PBMCs. The receptors here all came from a young woman in good health and CMV-seropositive. Each CDR3 is given with its conserved first and last residue. A D gene is named only where the DNA matches it firmly. Some rows have no size entry. The others give once, few or many, or a class for an expanded clone.

d_gene,abundance,j_gene,v_gene,CDR3nt,CDR3aa
-,once,TRBJ2-1,TRBV7-9,TGTGCCAGCAGCTTATTTGCCGGGTGGCAGTTCTTC,CASSLFAGWQFF
-,-,TRBJ1-5,TRBV7-9,TGTGCCAGCAGCTTAGGGCCCCGAGGGAATCAGCCCCAGCATTTT,CASSLGPRGNQPQHF
TRBD2,-,TRBJ2-2,TRBV7-3,TGTGCCAGCAGCCCTAGCGGGGGGGCTGTCGGGGAGCTGTTTTTT,CASSPSGGAVGELFF
-,once,TRBJ1-1,TRBV5-4,TGTGCCAGCAGCTTGGAGGCCGGGTACACTGAAGCTTTCTTT,CASSLEAGYTEAFF
-,-,TRBJ1-4,TRBV7-9,TGTGCCAGCAGCCCCCGGGGAAGCGTTGAAAAACTGTTTTTT,CASSPRGSVEKLFF
TRBD1,-,TRBJ2-3,TRBV29-1,TGCAGCGTTCTTGTCCAGGGGACAGGAGATACGCAGTATTTT,CSVLVQGTGDTQYF
TRBD1,-,TRBJ2-1,TRBV7-9,TGTGCCAGCAGCTTAGGGACAGGGACCTACAATGAGCAGTTCTTC,CASSLGTGTYNEQFF
TRBD1,once,TRBJ2-1,TRBV5-1,TGCGCCAGCAGCCCCTCTTACGGGACAGCCACCAATGAGCAGTTCTTC,CASSPSYGTATNEQFF
TRBD1,-,TRBJ2-7,TRBV2,TGTGCCAGCAAGGGACAGGGGGCTTCCGAGCAGTACTTC,CASKGQGASEQYF
-,-,TRBJ1-6,TRBV28,TGTGCCAGCAGTTTACAGGCCCTAAATAATTCACCCCTCCACTTT,CASSLQALNNSPLHF
TRBD1,-,TRBJ2-5,TRBV5-1,TGCGCCAGCGGACAGGGAAACTACCAAGAGACCCGGTACTTC,CASGQGNYQETRYF
-,-,TRBJ2-7,TRBV7-8,TGTGCCAGCAGCTTGTCTGGGGGGTTAGACGCAGCCTACGAGCAGTACTTC,CASSLSGGLDAAYEQYF
TRBD1,-,TRBJ1-1,TRBV5-1,TGCGCCAGCAGCTCACAGGGGTCCACTGAAGCTTTCTTT,CASSSQGSTEAFF
-,-,TRBJ1-1,TRBV5-6,TGTGCCAGCAGCTTGGGGCAGGGGAGTGAAGCTTTCTTT,CASSLGQGSEAFF
-,-,TRBJ1-4,TRBV5-1,TGCGCCAGCAGCTCCTATCAGGGCTCAAATGAAAAACTGTTTTTT,CASSSYQGSNEKLFF
-,-,TRBJ1-5,TRBV2,TGTGCCAGCAAAACTCCAGGGGCAAATCAGCCCCAGCATTTT,CASKTPGANQPQHF
-,-,TRBJ1-6,TRBV9,TGTGCCAGCAGCGTATCCATCGGGAATTCACCCCTCCACTTT,CASSVSIGNSPLHF
TRBD1,-,TRBJ2-3,TRBV18,TGTGCCAGCTCACCGGGACAGGGGGCAACAGATACGCAGTATTTT,CASSPGQGATDTQYF
TRBD1,few,TRBJ2-7,TRBV13,TGTGCCAGCAGTATCACAGGGGCTGGCGAGCAGTACTTC,CASSITGAGEQYF
-,-,TRBJ1-1,TRBV7-2,TGTGCCAGCAGCTTAGCGGAGGCCTATACTTTGAACACTGAAGCTTTCTTT,CASSLAEAYTLNTEAFF
TRBD2,-,TRBJ2-2,TRBV5-4,TGTGCCAGCAGCGTGAGCGGGGCGAACACCGGGGAGCTGTTTTTT,CASSVSGANTGELFF
-,-,TRBJ2-1,TRBV9,TGTGCCAGCAGCAAACGGGACTTACACAATGAGCAGTTCTTC,CASSKRDLHNEQFF
TRBD1,-,TRBJ1-1,TRBV5-1,TGCGCCAGCAGCACCGGGACAGGGATTAGAGCTTTCTTT,CASSTGTGIRAFF
TRBD2,-,TRBJ2-5,TRBV7-9,TGTGCCAGCAGCTTAAGGGCTAGCGGGGGGACTGGCCAAGAGACCCAGTACTTC,CASSLRASGGTGQETQYF
TRBD1,-,TRBJ1-6,TRBV6-1,TGTGCCAGCCTATGGGACAGAAGTTCACCCCTCCACTTT,CASLWDRSSPLHF
-,few,TRBJ1-5,TRBV6-4,TGTGCCAGCAGTGACCCGAGGTCCGTCAATCAGCCCCAGCATTTT,CASSDPRSVNQPQHF
TRBD2,-,TRBJ2-4,TRBV7-2,TGTGCCAGCAGCTCTGGACTAGGCATTCAGTACTTC,CASSSGLGIQYF
-,-,TRBJ2-5,TRBV4-1,TGCGCCAGCAGCCAAGACGTCGGCCAAGAGACCCAGTACTTC,CASSQDVGQETQYF
TRBD1,-,TRBJ2-3,TRBV7-2,TGTGCCAGCAGCTCCATCGGACAGGTCACAGATACGCAGTATTTT,CASSSIGQVTDTQYF
-,few,TRBJ2-2,TRBV2,TGTGCCCTTAGCCAGGGGATTAACACCGGGGAGCTGTTTTTT,CALSQGINTGELFF
-,-,TRBJ1-2,TRBV15,TGTGCCACCAGCAGCCCCAACAGGGATGGCTACACCTTC,CATSSPNRDGYTF
-,-,TRBJ1-6,TRBV4-3,TGCGCCAGCAGCCAAGCAGTCCGGGTATTCCTCAATTCACCCCTCCACTTT,CASSQAVRVFLNSPLHF
TRBD1,-,TRBJ1-6,TRBV6-5,TGTGCCAGCAGTAGGACAGGGCTGGGTTCACCCCTCCACTTT,CASSRTGLGSPLHF
TRBD1,-,TRBJ2-3,TRBV9,TGTGCCAGCAGCGTAGCTGGCAGGGGGCTTGGAGATACGCAGTATTTT,CASSVAGRGLGDTQYF
TRBD2,-,TRBJ2-1,TRBV2,TGTGCCAGCAGTCGGCCGGGGGGAACTGAGCAGTTCTTC,CASSRPGGTEQFF
TRBD1,-,TRBJ1-1,TRBV11-2,TGTGCCAGCAGCTTTGATGGGCGACAGGGCGCCAAAGCTTTCTTT,CASSFDGRQGAKAFF
-,-,TRBJ1-5,TRBV2,TGTGCCAGCATGTTTGAGGGTGGTAGCAATCAGCCCCAGCATTTT,CASMFEGGSNQPQHF
TRBD1,few,TRBJ1-4,TRBV6-6,TGTGCCAGCAGCCCCCGACAGGGACCCAATGAAAAACTGTTTTTT,CASSPRQGPNEKLFF
TRBD2,once,TRBJ2-3,TRBV5-1,TGCGCCAGCAGCCCAAGACTAGCGGGGGGGTCCTCTAGCACAGATACGCAGTATTTT,CASSPRLAGGSSSTDTQYF
TRBD1,many,TRBJ1-1,TRBV5-1,TGCGCCAGCAGCCCCGCTGACAGGGGCCGTGAAGCTTTCTTT,CASSPADRGREAFF
-,-,TRBJ1-1,TRBV19,TGTGCCAGTAGTATAGCTTCAGGGCAGGGGATTCGGAACACTGAAGCTTTCTTT,CASSIASGQGIRNTEAFF
-,once,TRBJ2-7,TRBV25-1,TGTGCCAGCAAGGCAGGGACTCAGGCCGAGCAGTACTTC,CASKAGTQAEQYF